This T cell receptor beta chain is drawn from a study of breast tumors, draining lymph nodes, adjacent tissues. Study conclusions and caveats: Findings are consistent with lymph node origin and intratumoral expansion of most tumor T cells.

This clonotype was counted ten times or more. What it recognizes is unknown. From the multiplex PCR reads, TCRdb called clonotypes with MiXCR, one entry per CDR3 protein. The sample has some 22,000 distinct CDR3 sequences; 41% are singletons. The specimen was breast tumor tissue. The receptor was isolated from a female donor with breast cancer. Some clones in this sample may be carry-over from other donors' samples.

This CDR3 is CSVEQGARVQQETQYF. CDR3 sequence (DNA): TGCAGCGTCGAACAGGGGGCGCGAGTCCAGCAAGAGACCCAGTACTTC. The chain employs TRBV29-1 and TRBJ2-5, with TRBD1 identical over 9 bases. The junction had 13 bases not matched to a gene; V was cut back by 6 bases and J by 2 bases. From germline, CDR1 is SQVTM and CDR2 ANQGSEA. The CDR3 covers 16 residues.